This T cell receptor (beta chain) is drawn from a study of blood T cell repertoires in COVID-19. Background on the study: The cDNA or gDNA used as material had been derived from T cells, B-cell-depleted T cells, or PBMCs.

J was trimmed by 4 bases and V by 7 bases; bases with no gene match: 9. This CDR3 has 15 amino acids. Per the germline V gene, CDR1 is SEHNR and CDR2 is FQNEAQ (reference sequence). Participants were aged about 18 to 100 years from about 25 US areas. Self-reported history from a screening survey and questionnaire set each donor's cohort. Recovery meant two consecutive negative NP/OP PCR tests, professional clearance, or resolved symptoms. The protocol was immunoSEQ multiplex PCR, while the TCRdb copy is restricted to in-frame clones and leaves out a portion. The sample lists more than 250,000 clones; about 89% were seen once.

Sequencing used PBMCs or T cells enriched from blood (not recorded which). V gene TRBV7-9 combines with J gene TRBJ2-1; 8 nucleotides agree with TRBD2. The sequence derives from a woman aged 18-35 years who had recovered from COVID-19. CDR3 in DNA: TGTGCCAGCAAGTTAGCTAGCGGGCTTTACAATGAGCAGTTCTTC. Translation: CASKLASGLYNEQFF.